Below, 17 T cell receptor beta chains from the same sample are listed, as sequenced in a study of cytomegalovirus exposure and HLA in healthy donors. The PCR was carried out with 60 Vbeta primers and 13 Jbeta primers. Produced via immunoSEQ multiplex PCR; TCRdb's table is partial and in-frame only. The sample lists about 130,000 clones, around four fifths occurring once. Sequenced material: PBMCs. All receptors come from a boy aged 5-17 years in good health and CMV-seronegative.

This clone appeared once. In DNA form, the CDR3 reads TGCAGCGTTGAAAGGGACAACTCCTACGAGCAGTACTTC. It is translated as CSVERDNSYEQYF. This chain links TRBV29-1 with TRBJ2-7; possibly TRBD1 for D (6 bases). V was pared by 2 bases and J by 0 bases, with 8 bases between. This CDR3 has 13 residues. Germline V gene lookup returns CDR1 SQVTM and CDR2 ANQGSEA.

The genes are TRBV11-2 and TRBJ2-1, with TRBD2 matching over 8 bases. The CDR3 covers 17 residues. Germline V gene lookup returns CDR1 SGHAT and CDR2 FQNNGV. J gave up 4 bases and V 5 bases, and 13 bases lay outside the gene matches. This chain's CDR3 is CASSQYGRAGAYNEQFF. For the CDR3, the DNA is TGTGCCAGCAGCCAATACGGTCGAGCGGGGGCTTACAATGAGCAGTTCTTC. Looking up the rest from reference TRBV11-2 and TRBJ2-1 gives the full variable domain: EAGVAQSPRYKIIEKRQSVAFWCNPISGHATLYWYQQILGQGPKLLIQFQNNGVVDDSQLPKDRFSAERLKGVDSTLKIQPAKLEDSAVYLCASSQYGRAGAYNEQFFGPGTRLTVL.

The chain carries TRBV9 and TRBJ1-2, with 10 bases matching TRBD1. There are 16 residues in the CDR3. Germline CDR1 reads SGDLS; CDR2 reads YYNGEE. With 4 bases clipped from V and 1 base from J, the junction kept 7 bases outside the gene matches. Here the CDR3 reads CASSPRTGGYNYGYTF. CDR3 sequence (DNA): TGTGCCAGCAGCCCAAGGACAGGGGGTTATAACTATGGCTACACCTTC.

The chain links TRBV14 to TRBJ2-5; the match to TRBD2 covers 12 bases. The length of the CDR3 is 16 residues. Per the germline V gene, CDR1 is SGHDN and CDR2 is FVKESK. Germline trimming cut 4 bases from V and 5 bases from J; bases unmatched to any gene: 8. CDR3 in DNA: TGTGCCAGCAGCCCGACCGGGACTAGCGGGTCGGAGACCCAGTACTTC. Translated, it gives CASSPTGTSGSETQYF.

This CDR3 is CASSLAPGFFGNQPQHF. CDR3 DNA: TGTGCCAGCAGCTTAGCGCCGGGGTTCTTTGGGAATCAGCCCCAGCATTTT. The rearrangement uses TRBV7-8 and TRBJ1-5; no clear D gene. The CDR3 length is 17 residues. The germline V gene encodes CDR1 SGHVS and CDR2 FQNEAQ. Trimming removed 0 bases from V and 4 bases from J, with 16 bases in between. The entire variable domain, with the rest obtained from reference TRBV7-8 and TRBJ1-5, is as follows: GAGVSQSPRYKVAKRGQDVALRCDPISGHVSLFWYQQALGQGPEFLTYFQNEAQLDKSGLPSDRFFAERPEGSVSTLKIQRTQQEDSAVYLCASSLAPGFFGNQPQHFGDGTRLSIL.

The CDR3 is CASTWGSNTGELFF. Written as DNA, the CDR3 is TGTGCCAGCACGTGGGGCAGCAACACCGGGGAGCTGTTTTTT. V is TRBV6-5 and J is TRBJ2-2; weak D call: TRBD1 (5 bases). V lost 7 bases to trimming and J lost 2 bases, with 11 bases between them. The CDR3 is 14 residues long. The V gene's germline CDR1 is MNHEY and CDR2 SVGAGI.

CDR3 nucleotides: TGTGCCAGTAGTATAGTTGGCAGTAATACGCAGTATTTT. Its translation: CASSIVGSNTQYF. This rearrangement joins TRBV19 to TRBJ2-3; no clear D. The length of the CDR3 is 13 residues. The germline V and J ends were trimmed by 1 base and 7 bases, with 9 bases remaining between them. The germline V gene has CDR1 LNHDA and CDR2 SQIVND (reference sequence).

The genes are TRBV19 and TRBJ1-5; TRBD1 aligns across 7 bases. CDR3 size: 15 residues. CDR1 is LNHDA and CDR2 is SQIVND in the germline V gene (reference sequence). The V gene end was trimmed by 3 bases and the J gene end by 2 bases; junction bases not matched to a gene: 4. CDR3 bases: TGTGCCAGTAGTATCGTTACAGGGGGCAATCAGCCCCAGCATTTT. Its protein product is CASSIVTGGNQPQHF.

The genes are TRBV5-1 and TRBJ2-3; TRBD2 aligns across 8 bases. The CDR3 contains 18 residues. Germline V CDR1 and CDR2: SGHRS, YFSETQ. Trimming cost V 4 bases and J 0 bases; bases outside gene matches: 13. DNA for the CDR3: TGCGCCAGCAGCCGCACCTTAACTAGCGGCCTGAGCACAGATACGCAGTATTTT. This translates into CASSRTLTSGLSTDTQYF. The full variable domain, in which reference TRBV5-1 and TRBJ2-3 provide the parts outside the CDR3, is KAGVTQTPRYLIKTRGQQVTLSCSPISGHRSVSWYQQTPGQGLQFLFEYFSETQRNKGNFPGRFSGRQFSNSRSEMNVSTLELGDSALYLCASSRTLTSGLSTDTQYFGPGTRLTVL.

The rearrangement links TRBV9 to TRBJ2-7; 7 bases line up with TRBD1. CDR1 and CDR2 from the germline V gene are SGDLS and YYNGEE. This CDR3 has 16 residues. The V and J ends lost 3 bases and 7 bases, in that order; junction bases with no gene match: 16. CDR3 in DNA: TGTGCCAGCAGCGAGGGAAAAACGGGACAGCTAGAAGAGCAGTACTTC. Its translation: CASSEGKTGQLEEQYF.

V gene TRBV5-1 combines with J gene TRBJ2-7, with D tentatively TRBD2 (5 bases). This CDR3 spans 15 amino acids. Germline lookup yields CDR1 SGHRS and CDR2 YFSETQ. V was cut by 4 bases and J by 3 bases, with 17 bases left in between. This CDR3 is CASSALSAGDYEQYF. The CDR3, as DNA: TGCGCCAGCAGCGCTCTTAGCGCGGGCGACTACGAGCAGTACTTC. Supplemented by reference TRBV5-1 and TRBJ2-7, the full variable domain reads KAGVTQTPRYLIKTRGQQVTLSCSPISGHRSVSWYQQTPGQGLQFLFEYFSETQRNKGNFPGRFSGRQFSNSRSEMNVSTLELGDSALYLCASSALSAGDYEQYFGPGTRLTVT.

The chain has TRBV7-3 and TRBJ2-3, with D hard to call. The CDR3 has 14 amino acids. The germline V and J ends were trimmed by 4 bases and 4 bases, with 12 bases remaining between them. The germline CDR1 and CDR2 sequences are SGHTA and FQGTGA. The CDR3: CASSSHGGADTQYF. CDR3 coding DNA: TGTGCCAGCAGCTCCCACGGCGGTGCAGATACGCAGTATTTT.

The chain links TRBV13 to TRBJ2-2; 8 bases line up with TRBD1. Per the germline V gene, CDR1 is PRHDT and CDR2 is FYEKMQ (reference sequence). Germline trimming cut 5 bases from V and 5 bases from J; bases unmatched to any gene: 10. The CDR3 has 16 amino acids. CDR3 in DNA: TGTGCCAGCAGCCAAGACCGGGACAGGTTAACCGGGGAGCTGTTTTTT. Translating it yields CASSQDRDRLTGELFF. Full variable domain (remainder filled in from reference TRBV13 and TRBJ2-2): AAGVIQSPRHLIKEKRETATLKCYPIPRHDTVYWYQQGPGQDPQFLISFYEKMQSDKGSIPDRFSAQQFSDYHSELNMSSLELGDSALYFCASSQDRDRLTGELFFGEGSRLTVL.

The chain recombines TRBV21-1 with TRBJ1-4; TRBD1 reflects the table's D call only, with no check against the DNA. TRBV21-1 is a pseudogene segment. This CDR3 region has 20 residues. The CDR3 nucleotides read TGTGCCAGCAGCAAAGCAGGTACGACAGGGGGCTTTGCAACTAATGAAAAACTGTTTTTT. Its protein product is CASSKAGTTGGFATNEKLFF.

This chain uses TRBV18 with TRBJ2-7; 14 bases line up with TRBD2. The CDR3 contains 17 residues. V lost 3 bases and J lost 4; bases outside the gene matches: 8. Germline lookup yields CDR1 KGHSH and CDR2 LQKENI. The CDR3 DNA follows: TGTGCCAGCTCACCCGGGACTAGCGGGAGAGGGTGGTACGAGCAGTACTTC. Translation: CASSPGTSGRGWYEQYF.

The chain couples TRBV19 to TRBJ1-5; 7 bases match TRBD1. The CDR3 loop spans 15 amino acids. Germline V lookup: CDR1 LNHDA, CDR2 SQIVND (reference sequence). V lost 4 bases and J lost 6; bases outside the gene matches: 9. The CDR3 nucleotides are TGTGCCAGTAGTACGTCAGGGGGGCGAGGTCAGCCCCAGCATTTT. Translated: CASSTSGGRGQPQHF.

The rearrangement links TRBV11-2 to TRBJ1-2, with D maybe TRBD1 (6 bases). This CDR3 contains 17 residues. The V gene lost 5 bases and the J gene lost 0 bases, with 19 bases spanning the gap. Germline V gene data show CDR1 as SGHAT and CDR2 as FQNNGV. The CDR3 sequence is CASSARGGGPSNYGYTF. CDR3 nucleotides: TGTGCCAGCAGCGCAAGAGGGGGGGGTCCTTCTAACTATGGCTACACCTTC.